The next 10 T cell receptor beta chains were all read from a single sample in a study of T-cell memory formation after mild COVID-19. A single record per CDR3 protein comes from TCRdb applying MiXCR to the 5' RACE reads. The table has approximately 410,000 distinct CDR3 sequences, 20% to 30% seen once. The sample consisted of PBMCs or a T cell subset sorted from them (not recorded which). These receptors all come from an adult woman who had mild COVID-19 (a few samples of this study predate the infection). Cell type and time point are not known.

V gene TRBV15 combines with J gene TRBJ1-6, with 7 bases identical to TRBD1. The CDR3 contains 12 residues. Germline V CDR1 and CDR2: LNHNV, YYDKDF (reference sequence). V trimming: 8 bases; J trimming: 7 bases; junction bases outside the gene matches: 2. CDR3 DNA: TGTGCCACCGGGACAGCCAATTCACCCCTCCACTTT. It encodes CATGTANSPLHF.

This clonotype was observed a handful of times. This chain uses TRBV5-1 with TRBJ1-1; the match to TRBD1 covers 11 bases. Germline CDR1 is SGHRS and CDR2 is YFSETQ. The CDR3 sequence is 15 residues long. The V gene end was trimmed by 6 bases and the J gene end by 4 bases; junction bases not matched to a gene: 8. The DNA of the CDR3 is TGCGCCAGCACCCCTACCGGGACAGGGGGCACTGAAGCTTTCTTT. It translates to CASTPTGTGGTEAFF.

At least ten counts were recorded for this clonotype. The J gene is TRBJ2-5, the V gene TRBV20-1, with D tentatively TRBD2 (6 bases). Germline-derived CDR1 and CDR2 are DFQATT and SNEGSKA (reference sequence). CDR3 length equals 15 residues. V lost 1 base, J lost 2 bases, and 14 bases lay in between. The CDR3 DNA reads as TGCAGTGCTAGAGTTGGTAGCGGACTACAAGAGACCCAGTACTTC. It is translated as CSARVGSGLQETQYF.

This clonotype was seen repeatedly, ten times or more. The chain links TRBV7-8 to TRBJ2-7, with D perhaps TRBD2 (6 bases). This CDR3 region has 15 residues. V lost 3 bases and J 2 bases, leaving 14 bases between the germline ends. Looked up from germline, CDR1 is SGHVS and CDR2 is FQNEAQ. The DNA of the CDR3 is TGTGCCAGCAGCTTGGGACTGACAACCACCTACGAGCAGTACTTC. Its translation: CASSLGLTTTYEQYF.

The chain combines TRBV24-1 with TRBJ2-1; D might be TRBD1 (6 bases). Germline V gene sequence: CDR1 KGHDR, CDR2 SFDVKD. The CDR3 totals 15 residues. V gave up 2 bases and J gave up 4 bases, with 11 bases separating them. The CDR3 sequence is CATSDSAGVYNEQFF. For the CDR3, the DNA is TGTGCCACCAGTGATTCGGCAGGGGTATACAATGAGCAGTTCTTC.

The chain has TRBV4-1 and TRBJ1-2; possible D gene TRBD1, 5 bases. Per the germline V gene, CDR1 is MGHRA and CDR2 is YSYEKL. This CDR3 is built from 15 residues. Between the trimmed V and J ends, which lost 0 bases and 3 bases, there was a span of 11 bases. This CDR3 reads CASSQDAGRDYGYTF. The CDR3 DNA reads as TGCGCCAGCAGCCAAGATGCGGGCAGGGACTATGGCTACACCTTC.

The J gene is TRBJ2-1, the V gene TRBV6-5; D ambiguous. CDR1 is MNHEY and CDR2 is SVGAGI in the germline V gene. V was cut by 4 bases and J by 0 bases, with 13 bases left in between. The CDR3 extends over 16 amino acids. CDR3 sequence reads: CASSSFMSGSYNEQFF. CDR3 sequence (DNA): TGTGCCAGCAGTTCCTTTATGTCAGGCTCCTACAATGAGCAGTTCTTC.

V usage is TRBV27 and J usage is TRBJ2-5, with D perhaps matching TRBD2 (6 bases). CDR1 and CDR2 (germline): MNHEY, SMNVEV (reference sequence). The CDR3 has 15 residues. V was shortened by 2 bases and J by 3 bases, with 13 bases between the two germline ends. CDR3 DNA: TGTGCCAGCAGTTTACTTTCGGGGGTTAAAGAGACCCAGTACTTC. This gives the protein CASSLLSGVKETQYF.

The chain couples TRBV5-1 to TRBJ1-1; D may be TRBD1 (6 bases). The ends were cut back, 5 bases at V and 0 bases at J, with 20 bases in the middle. Germline CDR1 SGHRS, CDR2 YFSETQ. This CDR3 is 17 amino acids long. CDR3 in DNA: TGCGCCAGCAGTTACAGGGAGAGATTATACCTGAACACTGAAGCTTTCTTT. Translating it yields CASSYRERLYLNTEAFF.

This clonotype was observed a few times. The genes are TRBV12-3 or TRBV12-4 and TRBJ2-5; 9 bases are shared with TRBD1. V gave up 3 bases and J gave up 3 bases; unmatched junction bases: 5. This CDR3 is built from 15 residues. CDR3 amino acids: CASSFSQGAEETQYF. The DNA of the CDR3 is TGTGCCAGCAGTTTTTCACAGGGGGCAGAAGAGACCCAGTACTTC.